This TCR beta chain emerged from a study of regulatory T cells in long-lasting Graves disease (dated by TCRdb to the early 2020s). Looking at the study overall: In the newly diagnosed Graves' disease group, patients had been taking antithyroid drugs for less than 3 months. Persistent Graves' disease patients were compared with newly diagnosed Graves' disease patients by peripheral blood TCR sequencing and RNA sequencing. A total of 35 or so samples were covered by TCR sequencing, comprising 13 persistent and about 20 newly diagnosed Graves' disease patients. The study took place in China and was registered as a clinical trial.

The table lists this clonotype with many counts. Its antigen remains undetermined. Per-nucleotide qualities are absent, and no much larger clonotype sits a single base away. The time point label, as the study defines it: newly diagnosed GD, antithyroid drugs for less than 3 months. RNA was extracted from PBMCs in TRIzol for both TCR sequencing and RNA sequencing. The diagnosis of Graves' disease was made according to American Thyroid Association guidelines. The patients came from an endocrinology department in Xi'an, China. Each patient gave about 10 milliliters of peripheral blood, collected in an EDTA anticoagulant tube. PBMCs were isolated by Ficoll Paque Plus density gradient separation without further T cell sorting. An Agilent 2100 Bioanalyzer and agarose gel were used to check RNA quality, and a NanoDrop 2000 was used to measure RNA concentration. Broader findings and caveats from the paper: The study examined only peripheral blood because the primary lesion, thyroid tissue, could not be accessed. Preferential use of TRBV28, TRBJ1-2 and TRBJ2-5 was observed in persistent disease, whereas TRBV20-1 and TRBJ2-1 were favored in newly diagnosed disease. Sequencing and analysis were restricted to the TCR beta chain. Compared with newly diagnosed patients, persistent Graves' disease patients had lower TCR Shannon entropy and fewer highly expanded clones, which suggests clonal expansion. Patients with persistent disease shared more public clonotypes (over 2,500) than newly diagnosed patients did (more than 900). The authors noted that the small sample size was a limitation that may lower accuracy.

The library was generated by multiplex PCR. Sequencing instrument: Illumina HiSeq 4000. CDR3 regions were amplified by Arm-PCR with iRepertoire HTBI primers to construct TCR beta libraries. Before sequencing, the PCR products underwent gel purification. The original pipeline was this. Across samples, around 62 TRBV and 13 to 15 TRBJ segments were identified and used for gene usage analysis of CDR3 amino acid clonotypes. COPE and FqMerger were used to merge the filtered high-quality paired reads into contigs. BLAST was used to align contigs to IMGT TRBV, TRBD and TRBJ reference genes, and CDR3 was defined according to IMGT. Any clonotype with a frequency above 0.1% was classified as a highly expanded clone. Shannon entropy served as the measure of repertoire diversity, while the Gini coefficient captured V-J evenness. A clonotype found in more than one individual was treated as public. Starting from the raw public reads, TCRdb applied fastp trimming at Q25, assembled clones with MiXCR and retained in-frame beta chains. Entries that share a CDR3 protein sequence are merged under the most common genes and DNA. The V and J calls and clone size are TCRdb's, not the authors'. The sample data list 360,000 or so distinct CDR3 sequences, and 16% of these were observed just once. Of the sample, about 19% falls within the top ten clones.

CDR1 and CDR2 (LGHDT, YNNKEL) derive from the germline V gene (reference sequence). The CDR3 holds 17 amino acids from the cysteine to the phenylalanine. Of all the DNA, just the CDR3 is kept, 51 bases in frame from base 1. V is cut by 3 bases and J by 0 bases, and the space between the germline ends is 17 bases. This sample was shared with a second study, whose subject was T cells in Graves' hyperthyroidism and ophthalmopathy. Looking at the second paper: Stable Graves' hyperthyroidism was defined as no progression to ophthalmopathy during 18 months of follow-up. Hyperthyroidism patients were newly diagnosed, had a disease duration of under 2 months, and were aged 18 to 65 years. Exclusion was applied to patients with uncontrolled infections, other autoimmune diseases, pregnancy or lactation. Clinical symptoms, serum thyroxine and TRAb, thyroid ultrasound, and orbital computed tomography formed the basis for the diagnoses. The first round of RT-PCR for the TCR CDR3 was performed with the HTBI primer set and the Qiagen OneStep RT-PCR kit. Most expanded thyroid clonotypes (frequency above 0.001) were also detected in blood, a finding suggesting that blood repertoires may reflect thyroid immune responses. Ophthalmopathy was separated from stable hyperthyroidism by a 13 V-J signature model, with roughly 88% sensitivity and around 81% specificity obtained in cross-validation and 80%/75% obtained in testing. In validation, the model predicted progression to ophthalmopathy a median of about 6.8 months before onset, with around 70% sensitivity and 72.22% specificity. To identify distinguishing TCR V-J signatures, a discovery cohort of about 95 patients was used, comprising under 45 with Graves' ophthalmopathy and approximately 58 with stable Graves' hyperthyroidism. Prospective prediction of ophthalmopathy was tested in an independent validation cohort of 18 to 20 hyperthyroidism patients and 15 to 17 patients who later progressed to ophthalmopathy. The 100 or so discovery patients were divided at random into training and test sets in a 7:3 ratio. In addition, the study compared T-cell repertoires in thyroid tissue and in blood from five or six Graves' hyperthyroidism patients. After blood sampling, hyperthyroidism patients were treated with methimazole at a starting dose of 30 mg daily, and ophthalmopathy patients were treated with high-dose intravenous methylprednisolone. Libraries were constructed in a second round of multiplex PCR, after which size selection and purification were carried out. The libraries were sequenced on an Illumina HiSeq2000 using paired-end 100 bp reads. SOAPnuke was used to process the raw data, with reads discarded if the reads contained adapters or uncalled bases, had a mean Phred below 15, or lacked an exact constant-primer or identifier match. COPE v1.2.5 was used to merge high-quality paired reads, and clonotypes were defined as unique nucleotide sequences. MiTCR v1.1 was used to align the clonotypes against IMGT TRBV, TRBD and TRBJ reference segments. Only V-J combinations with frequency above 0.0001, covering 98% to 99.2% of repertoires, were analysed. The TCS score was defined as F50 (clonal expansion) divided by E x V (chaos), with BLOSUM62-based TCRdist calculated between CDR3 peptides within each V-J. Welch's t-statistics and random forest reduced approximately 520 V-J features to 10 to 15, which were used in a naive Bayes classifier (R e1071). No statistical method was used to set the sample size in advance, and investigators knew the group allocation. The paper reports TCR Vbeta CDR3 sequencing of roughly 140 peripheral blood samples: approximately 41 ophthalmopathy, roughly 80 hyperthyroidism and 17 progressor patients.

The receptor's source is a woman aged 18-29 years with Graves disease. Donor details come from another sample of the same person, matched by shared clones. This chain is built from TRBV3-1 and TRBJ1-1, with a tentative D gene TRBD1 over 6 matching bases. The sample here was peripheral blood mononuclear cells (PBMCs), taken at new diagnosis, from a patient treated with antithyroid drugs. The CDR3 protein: CASSQFGGGEMNTEAFF. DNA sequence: TGTGCCAGCAGCCAGTTCGGCGGGGGCGAAATGAACACTGAAGCTTTCTTT.